This T cell receptor beta chain was observed in a study of cytomegalovirus exposure and HLA in healthy donors. This CDR3 has 15 amino acids. Per the germline V gene, CDR1 is KGHSH and CDR2 is LQKENI. V lost 1 base, J lost 1 base, and 10 bases lay in between. Remarks on this clone: Its antigen is not known.

Whole-study findings and limits: It was confirmed in vitro that a few of the CMV-associated chains were specific for CMV antigens. It was reported that the classifier diagnosed cytomegalovirus status with high specificity and sensitivity in both the original and validation cohorts. In the roughly 130 validation repertoires, a later analysis found that first-cohort TCR clusters tended to co-occur.

Profiling relied on immunoSEQ multiplex PCR, and the TCRdb table lists in-frame clones only, not all of them. The table lists around 140,000 clones, about 94% of them singletons. The V gene is TRBV18, the J gene TRBJ2-5, with TRBD1 as a possible D gene (6 bases). The specimen was PBMCs. The sequence derives from a man between 18 and 29 years old in good health and CMV-seropositive. The CDR3 coding sequence is TGTGCCAGCTCACCACTTGGGGACACCCAAGAGACCCAGTACTTC. Protein: CASSPLGDTQETQYF.